These 24 T cell receptor beta chains were sequenced from one sample in a study of low-dose radiotherapy and immunotherapy resistance in tumors. Priming of first-strand cDNA relied on TRAV- and TRBV-specific primers (covering alpha and beta chains). Using a constant-region primer together with a V-primer adapter, TCRs were subjected to about 20 PCR cycles of amplification. From the reads, TCRdb called clonotypes with MiXCR, one entry per CDR3 protein. The table shows about 12,000 distinct CDR3 sequences, with 76% occurring only once. These TCRs come from a human donor with advanced metastatic prostate, ovarian, gallbladder or colorectal cancer (not recorded which). This table probably holds off-target reads from a library built for another chain.

The rearrangement links TRBV5-5 to TRBJ2-5; tentatively, D is TRBD1 (5 bases). CDR1 and CDR2 (germline): SGHKS, YYEKEE (reference sequence). With 3 bases removed from V and 2 bases from J, the gap between germline ends came to 14 bases. The CDR3 runs to 15 residues. CDR3 in amino acids: CASSSQGHRQETQYF. The DNA of the CDR3 is TGTGCCAGCAGCTCCCAGGGCCACCGACAAGAGACCCAGTACTTC.

This clonotype was recorded only once. This chain links TRBV6-1 with TRBJ2-7; weak D call: TRBD2 (6 bases). This CDR3 comprises 14 residues. The V end was cut by 10 bases, the J end by 0 bases, with 16 bases between. CDR1 and CDR2 from the germline V gene are MNHNS and SASEGT. CDR3 sequence: CATAGGIYSYEQYF. In nucleotides, the CDR3 is TGTGCCACCGCTGGGGGGATCTACTCCTACGAGCAGTACTTC.

The J gene is TRBJ2-3, the V gene TRBV2; no reliable D call. V was cut by 4 bases and J by 0 bases, with 8 bases left in between. The germline CDR1 and CDR2 sequences are SNHLY and FYNNEI. The CDR3 runs to 14 residues. Here the CDR3 DNA reads TGTGCCAGCAGTGTCTGGGATAGCACAGATACGCAGTATTTT. This codes for CASSVWDSTDTQYF.

In nucleotides, the CDR3 is TGTGCCAGCAGTCGAACTGAAGCTTTCTTT. This gives the protein CASSRTEAFF. The genes are TRBV7-6 and TRBJ1-1; D remains unclear. Trimming removed 6 bases from V and 5 bases from J, with 4 bases in between. Germline V CDR1 and CDR2: SGHVS, FNYEAQ. CDR3 length: 10 residues.

The chain carries TRBV6-2 or TRBV6-3 and TRBJ2-3, with D possibly TRBD2 on 6 matching bases. V lost 5 bases and J 2 bases, leaving 14 bases between the germline ends. Germline V lookup: CDR1 MNHEY, CDR2 SVGEGT. CDR3 length: 15 amino acids. Here the CDR3 reads CASSKISGATDTQYF. In DNA, the CDR3 is TGTGCCAGCAGTAAGATTAGCGGAGCCACAGATACGCAGTATTTT.

The chain combines TRBV6-6 with TRBJ2-1; D ambiguous. Trimming removed 6 bases at V and 0 bases at J, with 9 bases between. The CDR3 contains 14 residues. Germline V gene sequence: CDR1 MNHNY, CDR2 SVGAGI (reference sequence). CDR3 DNA: TGTGCCAGCAGCCGAGAGCTCTCCTACAATGAGCAGTTCTTC. It specifies CASSRELSYNEQFF.

The chain employs TRBV6-1 and TRBJ2-5, with 8 bases lining up with TRBD1. V dropped 6 bases and J dropped 9; count of bases not matched to a gene: 3. Germline-derived CDR1 and CDR2 are MNHNS and SASEGT. This CDR3 spans 11 amino acids. This chain's CDR3 is CASRQDRAQYF. The DNA of the CDR3 is TGTGCCAGCAGGCAGGACAGGGCCCAGTACTTC.

The V gene is TRBV7-4, the J gene TRBJ2-7, with 8 bases lining up with TRBD2. Germline values: CDR1 SGHVT, CDR2 SQSDAQ. This CDR3 comprises 13 residues. V shed 2 bases and J 6 bases; nucleotides not matched to a gene: 3. CDR3 residues: CASSLMGTSEQYF. Written as DNA, the CDR3 is TGTGCCAGCAGCTTAATGGGGACTAGCGAGCAGTACTTC.

This rearrangement joins TRBV23-1 to TRBJ2-1; 8 nucleotides agree with TRBD1. TRBV23-1 is labeled an ORF, and its function is uncertain. The length of the CDR3 is 11 residues. V lost 8 bases, J lost 9 bases, and 3 bases stayed unmatched. The CDR3 coding sequence is TGCGCCAGCGGACAGGGAACTGAGCAGTTCTTC. Its protein is CASGQGTEQFF.

The chain joins TRBV7-6 to TRBJ2-1; 8 nucleotides match TRBD2. The CDR3 loop spans 12 amino acids. V gave up 5 bases and J gave up 16 bases; unmatched junction bases: 10. CDR1 and CDR2 (germline): SGHVS, FNYEAQ. CDR3 sequence (DNA): TGTGCCAGCAGCGACGTAGGGACTAGACTTTTCTTC. This encodes CASSDVGTRLFF.

V is TRBV18 and J is TRBJ2-1; D perhaps matches TRBD1 (5 bases). V was cut by 3 bases and J by 0 bases, with 9 bases left in between. The CDR3 loop spans 15 amino acids. Germline V CDR1 and CDR2: KGHSH, LQKENI. The CDR3 loop reads CASSPQGSSYNEQFF. As DNA, the CDR3 is TGTGCCAGCTCACCTCAGGGAAGCTCCTACAATGAGCAGTTCTTC.

This clonotype was found once. The chain is built from TRBV20-1 and TRBJ2-1; 11 nucleotides align to TRBD2. Per germline, CDR1 DFQATT and CDR2 SNEGSKA (reference sequence). V lost 6 bases to trimming and J lost 9 bases; unmatched junction nucleotides: 13. This CDR3 region has 15 residues. The CDR3 loop is CSATIAGGPTPEQFF. The CDR3 DNA sequence: TGCAGTGCCACCATAGCGGGAGGGCCAACCCCTGAGCAGTTCTTC.

The chain links TRBV28 to TRBJ2-7; D ambiguous. The germline gives CDR1 MDHEN, CDR2 SYDVKM. This CDR3 comprises 13 residues. V dropped 1 base and J dropped 3 bases, with 7 bases sitting between them. CDR3 DNA sequence: TGTGCCAGCAGTTTATCGGAATTCTACGAGCAGTACTTC. It is translated as CASSLSEFYEQYF.

The chain joins TRBV5-1 to TRBJ2-3; TRBD1 matches at 7 bases. The CDR3 covers 16 residues. Germline V gene sequence: CDR1 SGHRS, CDR2 YFSETQ. After removal of 4 bases from V and 2 bases from J, the junction contained 10 bases not matched to a gene. CDR3: CASSPWGQYFTDTQYF. The CDR3 nucleotides read TGCGCCAGCAGCCCTTGGGGACAGTATTTCACAGATACGCAGTATTTT.

This clonotype has just a few counts. The chain uses TRBV28 and TRBJ1-2; the D is unclear. The length of the CDR3 is 12 residues. Germline V gene lookup returns CDR1 MDHEN and CDR2 SYDVKM. With 7 bases removed from V and 2 bases from J, the gap between germline ends came to 8 bases. CDR3 nucleotides: TGTGCCAGCACAGCACAGAACTATGGCTACACCTTC. Its translation is CASTAQNYGYTF.

The V call is TRBV27, the J call TRBJ1-1; D uncertain. The CDR3 spans 13 residues. Trimming took 3 bases from V and 4 from J, leaving 9 bases between them. CDR1 and CDR2 from the germline V gene are MNHEY and SMNVEV (reference sequence). The chain's CDR3 is CASSFRRSTEAFF. The CDR3 DNA is TGTGCCAGCAGTTTTAGGAGGAGCACTGAAGCTTTCTTT.

The table lists this clonotype with a count of one. The chain employs TRBV2 and TRBJ2-1, with TRBD1 matching 7 bases. CDR1 is SNHLY and CDR2 is FYNNEI in the germline V gene. V lost 7 bases to trimming and J lost 10 bases; unmatched junction nucleotides: 10. The CDR3 spans 13 residues. CDR3 amino acids: CASKTGTEREQFF. CDR3 nucleotide sequence: TGTGCCAGCAAAACCGGGACAGAGCGGGAGCAGTTCTTC.

The gene calls are TRBV18 and TRBJ1-1; 7 nucleotides match TRBD1. Germline CDR1 reads KGHSH; CDR2 reads LQKENI. The CDR3 is 15 amino acids. V shed 5 bases, J shed 4 bases, and the junction held 10 bases outside the gene matches. The CDR3 DNA is TGTGCCAGCTCAGATTCACAGGGGAAAAGCACTGAAGCTTTCTTT. This codes for CASSDSQGKSTEAFF.

The V and J genes are TRBV5-5 and TRBJ1-1; D remains unclear. CDR3 size: 16 residues. The germline V gene encodes CDR1 SGHKS and CDR2 YYEKEE (reference sequence). V was pared by 1 base and J by 5 bases, with 18 bases between. CDR3: CASSLSPATLETEAFF. The CDR3 nucleotides read TGTGCCAGCAGCTTGAGTCCGGCCACCCTGGAGACTGAAGCTTTCTTT.

The J gene is TRBJ2-2, the V gene TRBV28, with 10 positions matching TRBD2. With 10 bases clipped from V and 6 bases from J, the junction kept 8 bases outside the gene matches. This CDR3 is built from 14 residues. CDR1 and CDR2 from the germline V gene are MDHEN and SYDVKM. CDR3 sequence reads: CAIPSGSGAGELFF. CDR3 bases: TGTGCCATACCTAGCGGGAGTGGGGCCGGGGAGCTGTTTTTT.

The chain recombines TRBV2 with TRBJ2-1; 11 bases align to TRBD2. The CDR3 is 14 residues long. The V segment lost 7 bases and the J segment 7 bases; nucleotides outside the gene matches: 6. The germline V gene has CDR1 SNHLY and CDR2 FYNNEI. CDR3 DNA: TGTGCCAGCAATAGCGGGAGGGCCCCAAATGAGCAGTTCTTC. Amino acid sequence: CASNSGRAPNEQFF. The full variable domain, its missing parts supplied by reference TRBV2 and TRBJ2-1, is EPEVTQTPSHQVTQMGQEVILRCVPISNHLYFYWYRQILGQKVEFLVSFYNNEISEKSEIFDDQFSVERPDGSNFTLKIRSTKLEDSAMYFCASNSGRAPNEQFFGPGTRLTVL.

The chain is built from TRBV6-5 and TRBJ2-1, with TRBD2 matching over 7 bases. The CDR3 sequence is 16 residues long. After removal of 5 bases from V and 2 bases from J, the junction contained 9 bases not matched to a gene. Germline V gene lookup returns CDR1 MNHEY and CDR2 SVGAGI. For the CDR3, the DNA is TGTGCCAGCAGTCCCAAGGAGCGGGAACCCTACAATGAGCAGTTCTTC. This sequence encodes CASSPKEREPYNEQFF.

This clonotype turned up a few times. The chain recombines TRBV28 with TRBJ2-1, with 8 bases aligning to TRBD2. The CDR3 is made up of 15 amino acids. Trimming removed 7 bases from V and 4 bases from J; junction bases left unmatched: 9. Germline CDR1 and CDR2: MDHEN and SYDVKM. CDR3 sequence (DNA): TGTGCCAGCACCCCGGGGGGGCCCCAGTACAATGAGCAGTTCTTC. Its protein is CASTPGGPQYNEQFF.

This chain connects TRBV5-6 to TRBJ1-1; 9 nucleotides match TRBD1. V lost 0 bases, J lost 0 bases, and 3 bases stayed unmatched. This CDR3 contains 16 residues. CDR1 is SGHDT, CDR2 YYEEEE, per germline. The CDR3 here is CASSLAGTGMNTEAFF. The CDR3 DNA is TGTGCCAGCAGCTTGGCTGGGACAGGGATGAACACTGAAGCTTTCTTT.